One T cell receptor (beta chain) is described in this entry. A junction end diverges from the germline sequence, so it may reflect a read error. The data derive from a study of blood T cell repertoires in COVID-19. Study information: T cells, B-cell-depleted T cells, or PBMCs provided the cDNA or gDNA that served as material.

The CDR3 length is 14 residues. From germline, CDR1 is LGHDT and CDR2 YNNKEL (reference sequence). Sequencing was performed with immunoSEQ multiplex PCR; in TCRdb, only in-frame clones are kept and a portion is missing. The sample has a few hundred thousand clones; around 80% are singletons. The chain combines TRBV3-1 (or the pseudogene TRBV3-2) with TRBJ2-7, with 9 bases aligning to TRBD2. The sequenced material came from peripheral blood. The sequence derives from a human donor in a cohort sampled during active COVID-19. The CDR3 DNA sequence: TGTGCCAGCAGCCAAGCCGGAGCGGGAGGCCACCCCCGCTTC. Its protein product is CASSQAGAGGHPRF.